This is a list of T cell receptor beta chains from one sample in a study of shared T cell receptors in the human thymus. Produced via immunoSEQ multiplex PCR; TCRdb's table is partial and in-frame only. The repertoire includes some 760,000 clones, 80% to 90% of them detected once, and 0.0095% to 0.011% sits in the top ten. These data also formed part of another study, on human thymus T cells.

Sequences were obtained from thymocytes. The receptors originated from a girl less than two years old with a congenital heart defect. CDR3s include the opening cysteine and the closing phenylalanine or tryptophan. D genes are given only for firm matches. Clone size is shown for a subset of rows, as once, few, many or a class of expanded clone.

-	-	TRBJ2-2	TRBV2	TGTGCCAGCAAACCGGGACATTCGAACACCGGGGAGCTGTTTTTT	CASKPGHSNTGELFF
-	few	TRBJ1-1	TRBV30	TGTGCCTGGAGTGTAACGGGGGGCAAGAGGACTGAAGCTTTCTTT	CAWSVTGGKRTEAFF
TRBD1	-	TRBJ1-2	TRBV12-5	TGTGCTAGTGGAATTGACAGGGCAAGTAGGGGCGGCTACACCTTC	CASGIDRASRGGYTF
-	few	TRBJ2-3	TRBV5-6	TGTGCCAGCAGCCCCGGGTCGGTGGGGGGGCGGAGCACAGATACGCAGTATTTT	CASSPGSVGGRSTDTQYF
-	-	TRBJ1-5	TRBV10-3	TGTGCCATCAGTGAGGCCAGGGAAAATCAGCCCCAGCATTTT	CAISEARENQPQHF
TRBD1	-	TRBJ2-7	TRBV11-2	TGTGCCAGCAGCGTAGCCCAATTGGGACAGTACTACGAGCAGTACTTC	CASSVAQLGQYYEQYF
-	-	TRBJ2-4	TRBV6-6	TGTGCCAGCAGTTTCAAGGGACTTAAAAAAAACATTCAGTACTTC	CASSFKGLKKNIQYF
-	-	TRBJ2-7	TRBV2	TGTGCCAGCAGTTACCGCCGTGGAGTGCGCGAGGGCGAGCAGTACTTC	CASSYRRGVREGEQYF
-	once	TRBJ1-1	TRBV5-5	TGTGCCAGCAACGCGAGGGCGACAGGCCATCAACCCCGGAACACTGAAGCTTTCTTT	CASNARATGHQPRNTEAFF
-	few	TRBJ1-1	TRBV28	TGTGCCAGCCTAACGAACACTGAAGCTTTCTTT	CASLTNTEAFF
-	-	TRBJ1-1	TRBV4-3	TGCGCCAGCAGCGAGCAGGGGTCGGACACTGAAGCTTTCTTT	CASSEQGSDTEAFF
TRBD1	-	TRBJ1-1	TRBV28	TGTGCCAGCAGTTTCAAGGGGGCGTGGATGGGGAACACTGAAGCTTTCTTT	CASSFKGAWMGNTEAFF
-	once	TRBJ1-6	TRBV28	TGTGCCAGCAGTTTATCAGGGTATTGGAATTCACCCCTCCACTTT	CASSLSGYWNSPLHF
TRBD1	-	TRBJ1-5	TRBV2	TGTGCCAGCAGACTCAACAGGGGATCGGGATATAGCAATCAGCCCCAGCATTTT	CASRLNRGSGYSNQPQHF
TRBD1	-	TRBJ2-2	TRBV15	TGTGCCACCAGCATGCCCACCGGGACAGGGGTTGTGGTTGGGGCCGGGGAGCTGTTTTTT	CATSMPTGTGVVVGAGELFF
TRBD1	-	TRBJ2-6	TRBV10-2	TGCGCCAGCCGGGACAGGGGCATCTCTGGGGCCAACGTCCTGACTTTC	CASRDRGISGANVLTF
TRBD1	-	TRBJ1-1	TRBV18	TGTGCCAGCTCACCCGACAGGGCACGGACTGAAGCTTTCTTT	CASSPDRARTEAFF
-	-	TRBJ1-6	TRBV6-4	TGTGCCAGCAGTGTCGCGGGGAATTCACCCCTCCACTTT	CASSVAGNSPLHF
-	-	TRBJ1-2	TRBV7-2	TGTGCCAGCAGCTTAGCTGGGGGCCTCTATGGCTACACCTTC	CASSLAGGLYGYTF
TRBD2	-	TRBJ2-3	TRBV7-8	TGTGCCAGCAGCCCCTGGAGGGACTACGGCACAGATACGCAGTATTTT	CASSPWRDYGTDTQYF
-	-	TRBJ1-4	TRBV19	TGTGCCAGTAGTACCCCCGCAGGGCGGAAAAATGAAAAACTGTTTTTT	CASSTPAGRKNEKLFF
-	-	TRBJ1-2	TRBV4-2	TGTGCCAGCAGCCAAGACGGGGGGAGGCCTAACTATGGCTACACCTTC	CASSQDGGRPNYGYTF
TRBD1	-	TRBJ1-5	TRBV2	TGTGCCAGCAGCGAAGAACAGGGGCGAGCAAATCAGCCCCAGCATTTT	CASSEEQGRANQPQHF
TRBD2	-	TRBJ2-7	TRBV5-6	TGTGCCAGCAGCTTGGGCAGTGCGGGGGTAGAGCAGTACTTC	CASSLGSAGVEQYF
-	-	TRBJ2-5	TRBV7-9	TGTGCCAGCAGCTTGTCTGGTTCTAGGACTTTTGGGGAGACCCAGTACTTC	CASSLSGSRTFGETQYF
-	-	TRBJ2-1	TRBV29-1	TGCAGCGTTGATACCCCGAGTGAGCAGTTCTTC	CSVDTPSEQFF
TRBD2	-	TRBJ2-5	TRBV6-1	TGTGCCAGCAGTGACAAAGGGGGACTAGCGGGGGAACAAGAGACCCAGTACTTC	CASSDKGGLAGEQETQYF
TRBD1	few	TRBJ2-2	TRBV7-2	TGTGCCAGCAGCCCACCCTCGGTACAGGGGCGGAGGACCGGGGAGCTGTTTTTT	CASSPPSVQGRRTGELFF
TRBD2	-	TRBJ2-7	TRBV5-6	TGTGCCAGCAGCTTGGGGCTAGCGGGCGACTCCTACGAGCAGTACTTC	CASSLGLAGDSYEQYF
-	-	TRBJ2-5	TRBV6-6	TGTGCCAGCAGTTACCCTACCTCCCCGAGCAAAGAGACCCAGTACTTC	CASSYPTSPSKETQYF
-	-	TRBJ1-4	TRBV5-4	TGTGCCAGCAGCCACGGGCCCCGGAGGACTAATGAAAAACTGTTTTTT	CASSHGPRRTNEKLFF
TRBD1	-	TRBJ2-2	TRBV5-1	TGCGCCAGCAGCTTTACCCGGACGACAGGGGGCGTTCGGAACACCGGGGAGCTGTTTTTT	CASSFTRTTGGVRNTGELFF
TRBD1	-	TRBJ2-3	TRBV29-1	TGCAGCGTTGACGACAGGGGGCTGGGCACAGATACGCAGTATTTT	CSVDDRGLGTDTQYF
TRBD1	-	TRBJ1-2	TRBV19	TGTGCCAGTAGGCCGAAGGACAGGGTTGAGTATGGCTACACCTTC	CASRPKDRVEYGYTF
-	few	TRBJ1-6	TRBV6-1	TGTGCCAGCAGTGGTATTTTTAAGAGGAATTCACCCCTCCACTTT	CASSGIFKRNSPLHF
-	-	TRBJ1-3	TRBV4-1	TGCGCCAGCAGCCATAAGAGATCTGGAAACACCATATATTTT	CASSHKRSGNTIYF
-	-	TRBJ2-5	TRBV4-1	TGCGCCAGCAGCCAAGCGAACAGCCAAGAGACCCAGTACTTC	CASSQANSQETQYF
-	few	TRBJ2-1	TRBV4-1	TGCGCCAGCAGCCAAGGGGTCCCGCCGCGGGGTGAGCAGTTCTTC	CASSQGVPPRGEQFF
-	-	TRBJ1-4	TRBV28	TGTGCCAGCAGTTTTGCGGGGGATGAAAAACTGTTTTTT	CASSFAGDEKLFF
-	-	TRBJ1-4	TRBV4-1	TGCGCCAGCAGCCAAGATAGTCTTCGGGACTTCATAAGGGTTAATGAAAAACTGTTTTTT	CASSQDSLRDFIRVNEKLFF
-	-	TRBJ1-2	TRBV27	TGTGCCAGCGGACAAGAGCCCGACTATGGCTACACCTTC	CASGQEPDYGYTF
-	-	TRBJ1-5	TRBV27	TGTGCCACAGGGGTATACCAGCCCCAGCATTTT	CATGVYQPQHF
TRBD1	-	TRBJ1-3	TRBV5-1	TGCGCCAGCAGCTTGGCGACAGGGTCTTTCTCTGGAAACACCATATATTTT	CASSLATGSFSGNTIYF
TRBD1	-	TRBJ1-1	TRBV4-1	TGCGCCAGCAGCCAAGAGGCCCCCCGGGACAGTGAAGCTTTCTTT	CASSQEAPRDSEAFF
TRBD1	few	TRBJ1-6	TRBV27	TGTGCCAGCAGTTATCGACAGGGGGAACACTCCTATAATTCACCCCTCCACTTT	CASSYRQGEHSYNSPLHF
-	-	TRBJ1-1	TRBV5-1	TGCGCCAGCAGCTCAAAGCTAGGAGCAGCTTTCTTT	CASSSKLGAAFF
TRBD1	-	TRBJ1-5	TRBV2	TGTGCCAGCAGTGATCCCGGGACAGGATTCCAGCCCCAGCATTTT	CASSDPGTGFQPQHF
-	-	TRBJ1-2	TRBV4-3	TGCGCCAGCAGCCGGGGCCAGTCTATCGGTGGCTACACCTTC	CASSRGQSIGGYTF
TRBD2	-	TRBJ2-7	TRBV5-5	TGTGCCAGCAGCCTATCGGTCCCGGGGGGACCCTACGAGCAGTACTTC	CASSLSVPGGPYEQYF
-	-	TRBJ2-7	TRBV19	TGTGCCAGTAGTATAGAGAGAAGCGAGCAGTACTTC	CASSIERSEQYF
-	-	TRBJ1-2	TRBV7-9	TGTGCCAGCAGCCTGACGGGTCCTTCTAACTATGGCTACACCTTC	CASSLTGPSNYGYTF
-	-	TRBJ2-5	TRBV2	TGTGCCAGCCTGCGAGGGGGTCAAGAGACCCAGTACTTC	CASLRGGQETQYF
-	-	TRBJ1-1	TRBV4-1	TGCGCCAGCAGCCAAGGCGGGACCCTCGAAGCTTTCTTT	CASSQGGTLEAFF
-	-	TRBJ1-1	TRBV5-8	TGTGCCAGCAGCTTGCTGTTGAGACTAATTATGAACACTGAAGCTTTCTTT	CASSLLLRLIMNTEAFF
TRBD1	-	TRBJ1-1	TRBV19	TGTGCCAGTAGTATCGGACAGGGCGCCCTCATAAACACTGAAGCTTTCTTT	CASSIGQGALINTEAFF
-	few	TRBJ1-2	TRBV2	TGTGCCAGCAGACTACGTGCGGAGGGGAACTATGGCTACACCTTC	CASRLRAEGNYGYTF
-	-	TRBJ1-6	TRBV5-1	TGCGCCAGCCGTCGACGGGATTCACCCCTCCACTTT	CASRRRDSPLHF